The clone carrying this T cell receptor (beta chain) was counted a few times. This CDR3 contains 14 residues. Germline CDR1 and CDR2: SQVTM and ANQGSEA. The V end was cut by 2 bases, the J end by 6 bases, with 16 bases between. This sample stems from a study of blood T cell repertoires in COVID-19. Per the original data handling: Cell counts per sample came from amplifying reference gene primers. The table came from immunoSEQ multiplex PCR; TCRdb's copy has only in-frame clones and leaves some out. The DNA was the basis for D and trimming; V, J and clone size are from that table. In the table there are 100,000 to 150,000 clones, under 85% of which are singletons.

The TCR originated in a woman aged 60-70 years with acute or convalescent COVID-19. Sample: peripheral blood. This chain joins TRBV29-1 and TRBJ1-1, with D perhaps TRBD1 (5 bases). CDR3 coding DNA: TGCAGCGTTGAACGGGCACGGGGGACTGCTGAAGCTTTCTTT. It is translated as CSVERARGTAEAFF. The variable domain in full, with the rest retrieved from reference TRBV29-1 and TRBJ1-1, is SAVISQKPSRDICQRGTSLTIQCQVDSQVTMMFWYRQQPGQSLTLIATANQGSEATYESGFVIDKFPISRPNLTFSTLTVSNMSPEDSSIYLCSVERARGTAEAFFGQGTRLTVV.